What follows is one T cell receptor beta chain and its context. This CDR3 region has 12 residues. CDR1 is SQVTM and CDR2 is ANQGSEA in the germline V gene. V lost 4 bases to trimming and J lost 1 base, with 8 bases between them. All patients relapsed after autologous stem cell transplantation, and brentuximab vedotin exposure varied. The data were obtained in a study of PD-1 blockade in classical Hodgkin lymphoma. Overall study context: Intravenous delivery of nivolumab at 3 mg/kg to patients occurred every 2 weeks.

Assay: immunoSEQ multiplex PCR; the TCRdb copy retains only in-frame clones and omits some. The sample contains tens of thousands of clones, around nine tenths of which appear only once. The genes are TRBV29-1 and TRBJ2-7, with D hard to call. This TCR was sampled from a human donor with classical Hodgkin lymphoma. The specimen comprised peripheral blood mononuclear cells (PBMCs), sampled before the second cycle of nivolumab. CDR3 region: CSVGPRSYEQYF. The DNA of the CDR3 is TGCAGCGTTGGTCCCAGGTCCTACGAGCAGTACTTC.